The 12 T cell receptor beta chains listed next were all sequenced from one sample in a study of OX40 agonist ivuxolimab in advanced cancers. The data were produced by immunoSEQ multiplex PCR, yet TCRdb's version contains in-frame clones alone and is incomplete. The sample yields tens of thousands of clones, more than 75% seen once. Source: CD4+ or CD8+ T cells sorted from blood, taken in a trial of the OX40 agonist ivuxolimab. These receptors all stem from an adult with an advanced solid tumor such as melanoma, head and neck, liver or kidney cancer.

The chain is built from TRBV9 and TRBJ1-3, with D unresolved. The CDR3 is 14 residues long. Trimming shortened V by 0 bases and J by 0 bases, and 4 bases separated the two germline ends. Per germline, CDR1 SGDLS and CDR2 YYNGEE. For the CDR3, the DNA is TGTGCCAGCAGCGTAGAAACCTCTGGAAACACCATATATTTT. This codes for CASSVETSGNTIYF.

The chain joins TRBV15 to TRBJ2-5; D call uncertain. Germline V CDR1 and CDR2: LNHNV, YYDKDF (reference sequence). Trimming pared 3 bases from V and 1 base from J, leaving 9 bases between. The length of the CDR3 is 14 residues. The CDR3 DNA is TGTGCCACCAGCAGTGGAACCATCCAAGAGACCCAGTACTTC. It specifies CATSSGTIQETQYF.

The chain couples TRBV23-1 to TRBJ2-7; 13 bases map to TRBD2. TRBV23-1 is labeled an ORF, and its function is uncertain. V shed 7 bases, J shed 1 base, and the junction held 7 bases outside the gene matches. The CDR3 has 16 residues. Written as DNA, the CDR3 is TGCGCCAGCACCGACGGGACTAGCGGGGAGTCCTACGAGCAGTACTTC. Translating it yields CASTDGTSGESYEQYF.

The chain combines TRBV10-3 with TRBJ1-5; perhaps TRBD1 as D (5 bases). Trimming left V 5 bases short and J 4 bases short, with 12 bases between. The CDR3 runs to 14 residues. Germline V gives CDR1 ENHRY, CDR2 SYGVKD. CDR3: CAISRRGENQPQHF. The CDR3 DNA is TGTGCCATCAGTCGGCGGGGGGAGAATCAGCCCCAGCATTTT.

This chain connects TRBV28 to TRBJ2-7; TRBD2 matches at 11 bases. The CDR3 is 14 amino acids. J was trimmed by 3 bases and V by 3 bases; bases with no gene match: 1. Germline V CDR1 and CDR2: MDHEN, SYDVKM. CDR3 DNA: TGTGCCAGCAGTTTCGGACTAGCGGGCTACGAGCAGTACTTC. The encoded protein is CASSFGLAGYEQYF.

The chain links TRBV7-2 to TRBJ2-3, with D possibly TRBD2 on 6 matching bases. The CDR3 has 15 residues. V lost 2 bases and J lost 1, with 10 bases in between. Germline values: CDR1 SGHTA, CDR2 FQGNSA. The CDR3 protein is CASSLRGLRTDTQYF. Written as DNA, the CDR3 is TGTGCCAGCAGCTTAAGGGGACTCCGCACAGATACGCAGTATTTT.

The rearrangement joins TRBV4-2 to TRBJ2-3; 10 nucleotides align to TRBD1. The ends lost 3 bases at V and 4 bases at J; junction bases unmatched: 10. Germline CDR1 is LGHNA and CDR2 is YNFKEQ. This CDR3 contains 17 residues. The CDR3: CASSHATPGQGPDTQYF. CDR3 nucleotide sequence: TGTGCCAGCAGCCACGCTACACCGGGACAGGGGCCAGATACGCAGTATTTT.

V and J are TRBV5-6 and TRBJ1-3; D is undetermined. Germline V lookup: CDR1 SGHDT, CDR2 YYEEEE. Trimming left V 4 bases short and J 0 bases short, with 8 bases between. The CDR3 contains 14 residues. This CDR3 is CASSRRTSGNTIYF. CDR3 sequence (DNA): TGTGCCAGCAGCCGCAGGACCTCTGGAAACACCATATATTTT. The full variable domain, its missing parts supplied by reference TRBV5-6 and TRBJ1-3, is DAGVTQSPTHLIKTRGQQVTLRCSPKSGHDTVSWYQQALGQGPQFIFQYYEEEERQRGNFPDRFSGHQFPNYSSELNVNALLLGDSALYLCASSRRTSGNTIYFGEGSWLTVV.

The chain employs TRBV5-6 and TRBJ1-5; 8 nucleotides agree with TRBD1. CDR3 length equals 19 residues. J was trimmed by 0 bases and V by 4 bases; bases with no gene match: 15. Germline V gene sequence: CDR1 SGHDT, CDR2 YYEEEE. CDR3 sequence: CASSTTGQGSMYSNQPQHF. The DNA of the CDR3 is TGTGCCAGCAGCACCACAGGACAGGGTTCAATGTATAGCAATCAGCCCCAGCATTTT. The full variable domain, with the rest looked up from reference TRBV5-6 and TRBJ1-5, is DAGVTQSPTHLIKTRGQQVTLRCSPKSGHDTVSWYQQALGQGPQFIFQYYEEEERQRGNFPDRFSGHQFPNYSSELNVNALLLGDSALYLCASSTTGQGSMYSNQPQHFGDGTRLSIL.

The chain employs TRBV11-2 and TRBJ2-3; D gene ambiguous. Trimming left V 5 bases short and J 4 bases short, with 4 bases between. Germline CDR1 is SGHAT and CDR2 is FQNNGV. This CDR3 spans 11 amino acids. The CDR3 nucleotides read TGTGCCAGCAGCAGATCAGATACGCAGTATTTT. Protein sequence: CASSRSDTQYF.

This chain connects TRBV7-6 to TRBJ1-2; no definite D call. The CDR3 runs 13 residues. The germline CDR1 and CDR2 sequences are SGHVS and FNYEAQ. V lost 0 bases, J lost 2 bases, and 4 bases lay in between. The CDR3 sequence is CASSLAGNYGYTF. The CDR3 DNA is TGTGCCAGCAGCTTAGCAGGGAACTATGGCTACACCTTC.

The chain employs TRBV27 and TRBJ2-7, with TRBD2 matching over 9 bases. The J segment lost 6 bases and the V segment lost 6 bases, leaving 12 bases of the junction unmatched. CDR3 length equals 15 residues. CDR1 is MNHEY and CDR2 is SMNVEV in the germline V gene (reference sequence). The CDR3 protein is CASSPFGTSWSEQYF. The CDR3 DNA follows: TGTGCCAGCAGCCCTTTTGGGACTAGCTGGTCCGAGCAGTACTTC.